Each of the 5 T cell receptor beta chains below was sequenced from the same sample in a study of memory CD4+ T cells and cytomegalovirus serostatus. The sort gate was single viable CD3+CD4+CD8-CD45RO+ cells for memory CD4+ T cells. Generated by immunoSEQ multiplex PCR, the TCRdb table keeps only in-frame clones and is missing some. The sample lists 40,000 to 55,000 clones, around 80% occurring once. Sequencing was carried out using memory CD4+ T cells from blood. These receptors originate from an adult in good health and CMV-seropositive.

Notes on this clone: One junction end disagrees with the germline gene, perhaps due to a read error. The genes are TRBV10-3 and TRBJ2-1, with unresolved D. The CDR3 has 11 residues. Germline loops: CDR1 ENHRY, CDR2 SYGVKD. The CDR3 sequence is CAVREVNEQFF. The CDR3 bases are TGTGCCGTCAGAGAGGTCAATGAGCAGTTCTTC.

The V gene is TRBV2, the J gene TRBJ2-7; TRBD1 matches at 7 bases. The trim removed 7 bases at V and 4 bases at J, leaving 10 bases unmatched. CDR1 SNHLY and CDR2 FYNNEI come from the germline V gene. The CDR3 is 14 amino acids. CDR3 amino acids: CASNVKTGTYEQYF. CDR3 in DNA: TGTGCCAGCAACGTTAAGACAGGGACATACGAGCAGTACTTC.

The V call is TRBV11-2, the J call TRBJ2-2; D uncertain. V was cut by 4 bases and J by 1 base, with 7 bases left in between. Germline V gives CDR1 SGHAT, CDR2 FQNNGV. This CDR3 has 14 residues. The CDR3 loop reads CASSSFRNTGELFF. Written as DNA, the CDR3 is TGTGCCAGCAGCTCGTTCAGGAACACCGGGGAGCTGTTTTTT.

The chain is built from TRBV7-3 and TRBJ1-2; D ambiguous. Trimming pared 1 base from V and 7 bases from J, leaving 4 bases between. The CDR3 is made up of 11 amino acids. Germline CDR1 reads SGHTA; CDR2 reads FQGTGA. CDR3 in amino acids: CASSLSSGYTF. The CDR3 region has the DNA TGTGCCAGCAGCTTAAGTAGTGGCTACACCTTC.

The chain links TRBV7-3 to TRBJ1-6; TRBD1 is a possible D gene (6 bases). Trimming stripped 6 bases from V and 4 bases from J, with 10 bases between. The germline V gene has CDR1 SGHTA and CDR2 FQGTGA. This CDR3 has 14 residues. CDR3 sequence (DNA): TGTGCCAGCAGTTCGGACAGTTATAATTCACCCCTCCACTTT. This encodes CASSSDSYNSPLHF. The full variable domain, in which reference TRBV7-3 and TRBJ1-6 provide the parts outside the CDR3, is GAGVSQTPSNKVTEKGKYVELRCDPISGHTALYWYRQSLGQGPEFLIYFQGTGAADDSGLPNDRFFAVRPEGSVSTLKIQRTERGDSAVYLCASSSDSYNSPLHFGNGTRLTVT.